The entry that follows covers one T cell receptor (beta chain) sequence. The sample belongs to a study of blood T cell repertoires in COVID-19. Study-level information: The study drew acute and convalescent COVID-19 samples from the United States, Italy and Spain. The cDNA or gDNA used as material had been derived from T cells, B-cell-depleted T cells, or PBMCs.

The CDR3 consists of 11 residues. Germline CDR1 reads SQVTM; CDR2 reads ANQGSEA. Trimming removed 3 bases from V and 5 bases from J, with 7 bases in between. In the study's own analysis: How many nucleated cells were present was estimated from reference gene primer amplification. TCRdb's table, derived via immunoSEQ multiplex PCR, lists solely in-frame clones and lacks some. The V and J calls and clone size were taken over from that table, and D and trimming were inferred from the DNA. The repertoire holds some 90,000 clones, with roughly 72% as singletons. The chain carries TRBV29-1 and TRBJ1-2; D remains ambiguous. The receptor was isolated from a woman aged 55-69 years in a cohort sampled during active or convalescent COVID-19. Sequenced input: peripheral blood. The CDR3: CSVDSGYGYTF. The CDR3 DNA reads TGCAGCGTTGACTCGGGGTATGGCTACACCTTC.